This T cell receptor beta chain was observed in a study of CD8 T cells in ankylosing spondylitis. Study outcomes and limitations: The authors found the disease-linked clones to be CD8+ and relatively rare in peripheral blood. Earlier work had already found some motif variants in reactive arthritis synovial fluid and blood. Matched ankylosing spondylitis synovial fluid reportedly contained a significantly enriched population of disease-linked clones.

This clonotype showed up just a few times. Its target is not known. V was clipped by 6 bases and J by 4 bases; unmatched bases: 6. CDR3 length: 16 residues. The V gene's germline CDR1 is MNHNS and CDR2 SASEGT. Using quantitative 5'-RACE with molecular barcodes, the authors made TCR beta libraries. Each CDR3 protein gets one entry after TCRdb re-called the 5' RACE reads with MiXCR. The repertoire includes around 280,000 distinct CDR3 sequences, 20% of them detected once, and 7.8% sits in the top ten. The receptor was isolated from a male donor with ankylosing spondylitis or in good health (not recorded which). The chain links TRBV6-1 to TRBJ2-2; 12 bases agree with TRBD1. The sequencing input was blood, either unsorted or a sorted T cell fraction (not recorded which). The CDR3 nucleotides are TGTGCCAGCAGCCAGGGACAGGGGGCTTCCACCGGGGAGCTGTTTTTT. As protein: CASSQGQGASTGELFF.